This T cell receptor (beta chain) was observed in a study of identical twins. Study-level findings and limits: Clonotypes of the beta chain that were abundant in cord blood carried fewer insertions (memory repertoires showed none).

Looked up from germline, CDR1 is SQVTM and CDR2 is ANQGSEA. The V end lost 7 bases, the J end lost 0 bases, and 12 bases lay between the germline ends. The CDR3 extends over 13 amino acids. Through template switching, a universal primer site was introduced, and the cDNA contained unique molecular identifiers. From the 5' RACE reads, TCRdb called clonotypes with MiXCR, one entry per CDR3 protein. The data show about 260,000 distinct CDR3 sequences, with 5.5% to 7% seen just once and 3.6% held by the top ten. Healthy Caucasians supplied all donations. This clonotype was observed a few times. Its antigen is undetermined. A further study also used this sample, focusing on yellow fever vaccine responses in identical twins.

This sequence was found in a woman aged 18-30 years in good health. The specimen sequenced was memory (CD45RO+) T cells sorted from blood. This rearrangement joins TRBV29-1 to TRBJ1-2; perhaps TRBD1 as D (5 bases). CDR3 loop: CSAGGFPNYGYTF. CDR3 bases: TGCAGCGCTGGGGGGTTTCCTAACTATGGCTACACCTTC.